The rows below give T cell receptor beta chains drawn from one sample of a study of blood T cell repertoires in COVID-19. The assay was immunoSEQ multiplex PCR, and TCRdb's table has in-frame clones only and misses some. Altogether fewer than 600,000 clones are present, roughly 89% being singletons, with the ten largest covering around 0.92%. Sequenced: peripheral blood. The receptors originated from a man between 18 and 35 years old with COVID-19, enrolled during active disease. CDR3s include the opening cysteine and the closing phenylalanine or tryptophan. D genes are given only for firm matches. Clone size is not always given. Where it is, it says once, few, many or a class for expanded clones.

len,d_gene,v_gene,j_gene,abundance,CDR3nt,CDR3aa
15,.,TRBV9,TRBJ2-3,.,TGTGCCAGCAGCGTAATCCCAGGCGGCACAGATACGCAGTATTTT,CASSVIPGGTDTQYF
15,TRBD1,TRBV11-2,TRBJ1-4,once,TGTGCCAGCAGCCCGAGGACAGGGGTAGAGGAAAAACTGTTTTTT,CASSPRTGVEEKLFF
14,TRBD1,TRBV16,TRBJ1-5,.,TGTGCCAGCAGCCCAGGGACAGGGGATCAGCCCCAGCATTTT,CASSPGTGDQPQHF
14,TRBD1,TRBV5-4,TRBJ2-7,.,TGTGCCAGCAGCCCACCTACGGACAGGGACGAGCAGTACTTC,CASSPPTDRDEQYF
17,.,TRBV19,TRBJ1-5,few,TGTGCCAGCCACACCAGGGGTACACAGGGAGTCTATCAGCCCCAGCATTTT,CASHTRGTQGVYQPQHF
14,.,TRBV7-9,TRBJ2-3,.,TGTGCCAGCAGCTTAGGGGCGGGAACGGATACGCAGTATTTT,CASSLGAGTDTQYF
17,TRBD1,TRBV5-1,TRBJ2-7,.,TGCGCCAGCAGCTTGACTACCTCCGGGACAGGTCCCTACGAGCAGTACTTC,CASSLTTSGTGPYEQYF
15,TRBD1,TRBV12-5,TRBJ1-3,.,TGTGCTAGTGCCCTCCCGGGACAGTCTGGAAACACCATATATTTT,CASALPGQSGNTIYF
15,TRBD1,TRBV18,TRBJ2-7,.,TGTGCCAGCTCACCAGGGACAGGGGGGGGCGAGGAGCAGTACTTC,CASSPGTGGGEEQYF
14,.,TRBV27,TRBJ2-5,.,TGTGCCAGCACCCCCTTGGGGCGACGAGAGACCCAGTACTTC,CASTPLGRRETQYF
13,.,TRBV6-5,TRBJ1-2,.,TGTGCCAGCAGTTATGGAGAGAGTTATGGCTACACCTTC,CASSYGESYGYTF
15,.,TRBV9,TRBJ1-5,.,TGTGCCAGCAGCGTCACCGGGACTGCTGATCAGCCCCAGCATTTT,CASSVTGTADQPQHF
19,TRBD1,TRBV7-9,TRBJ2-2,few,TGTGCCAGCAGCCAACGACAGGGCGGATTCACGGCGAACACCGGGGAGCTGTTTTTT,CASSQRQGGFTANTGELFF
17,TRBD2,TRBV19,TRBJ2-1,.,TGTGCCAGTAGTATAGATAGCGGGAGGGCCGGCTACAATGAGCAGTTCTTC,CASSIDSGRAGYNEQFF
15,TRBD2,TRBV5-4,TRBJ2-3,.,TGTGCCAGCAGCTTGTCGGCGGGGGGAGCAGATACGCAGTATTTT,CASSLSAGGADTQYF
17,.,TRBV4-1,TRBJ2-1,.,TGCGCCAGCAGCCAAGAAGTAGGACTCCCCCCCTCCAATGAGCAGTTCTTC,CASSQEVGLPPSNEQFF
16,TRBD1,TRBV6-5,TRBJ1-1,.,TGTGCCAGCAGTTACTCGATTGGGACAGCTCTCCCTGAAGCTTTCTTT,CASSYSIGTALPEAFF
18,TRBD1,TRBV12-5,TRBJ1-6,.,TGTGCTAGTGGTTTGGTCGGGACAGGCAGCTCCTATAATTCACCCCTCCACTTT,CASGLVGTGSSYNSPLHF
13,.,TRBV7-9,TRBJ2-3,.,TGTGCCAGCAGCACTAGCAGCACAGATACGCAGTATTTT,CASSTSSTDTQYF
13,TRBD2,TRBV15,TRBJ2-5,.,TGTGCCACCACCAGCGGGAGAGGTGAGACCCAGTACTTC,CATTSGRGETQYF
15,TRBD2,TRBV9,TRBJ2-2,once,TGTGCCAGCAGCTTCGGGACTAGTTTCACCGGGGAGCTGTTTTTT,CASSFGTSFTGELFF
14,TRBD1,TRBV5-6,TRBJ2-7,few,TGTGCCAGCAGCTCGGGACAGGGGGCCTACGAGCAGTACTTC,CASSSGQGAYEQYF
13,TRBD1,TRBV12-3/TRBV12-4,TRBJ1-5,.,TGTGCCAGCACAGGACAGGGCGTTCAGCCCCAGCATTTT,CASTGQGVQPQHF
18,TRBD2,TRBV18,TRBJ2-6,once,TGTGCCACCCACCCCCCGGGACTACCTTCTCCTGGGGCCAACGTCCTGACTTTC,CATHPPGLPSPGANVLTF
15,.,TRBV7-8,TRBJ2-7,.,TGTGCCAGCAGCTTAGGTCCAGCGGCCTCCTACGAGCAGTACTTC,CASSLGPAASYEQYF
11,.,TRBV19,TRBJ1-4,once,TGTGCCAGTAGTATGAGCGAAAAACTGTTTTTT,CASSMSEKLFF
11,.,TRBV30,TRBJ2-7,.,TGTGCCTGGAGTCGGGGCTACGAGCAGTACTTC,CAWSRGYEQYF
13,TRBD1,TRBV7-2,TRBJ1-5,once,TGTGCCAGCAGAGCAGGGGGAGGACAGCCCCAGCATTTT,CASRAGGGQPQHF
16,TRBD2,TRBV11-3,TRBJ2-5,.,TGTGCCAGCAGCTCAGGGACTAGCGGAACTCAAGAGACCCAGTACTTC,CASSSGTSGTQETQYF
13,.,TRBV12-3/TRBV12-4,TRBJ1-2,.,TGTGCCAGCAGTTTAAAACAGGGTCTTGGCTACACCTTC,CASSLKQGLGYTF
14,.,TRBV6-6,TRBJ2-7,.,TGTGCCAGCAGTCCCGGAGGGGCGACCTACGAGCAGTACTTC,CASSPGGATYEQYF
16,.,TRBV2,TRBJ1-1,.,TGTGCCAGCAAAAGGGAAGCACAGGGAAGTGGGACTGAAGCTTTCTTT,CASKREAQGSGTEAFF
13,.,TRBV18,TRBJ2-5,once,TGTGCCAGCCAAAACTCCGGGTTGGAGACCCAGTACTTC,CASQNSGLETQYF
17,TRBD1,TRBV19,TRBJ1-5,.,TGTGCCAGTAGTGGGAGGACAGGGGGAATAAGCAATCAGCCCCAGCATTTT,CASSGRTGGISNQPQHF
15,.,TRBV2,TRBJ2-5,.,TGTGCCAGCAGTGTGGAAGCGGCCTCGGGTGAGACCCAGTACTTC,CASSVEAASGETQYF
14,.,TRBV25-1,TRBJ2-7,.,TGTGCCAGCAGTGACCCGACAGGATCCTACGAGCAGTACTTC,CASSDPTGSYEQYF
15,TRBD1,TRBV3-1/TRBV3-2,TRBJ2-7,.,TGTGCCAGCAGCCAAGATTGGACAGGGTCCGGCGAGCAGTACTTC,CASSQDWTGSGEQYF
16,TRBD2,TRBV15,TRBJ2-1,once,TGTGCCACCAGCAGAGATGGACTAGCCAGGTACAATGAGCAGTTCTTC,CATSRDGLARYNEQFF
16,TRBD2,TRBV6-1,TRBJ2-5,.,TGTGCCAGCAGTGAAGCGACTAGCGGTTTGGGGGAGACCCAGTACTTC,CASSEATSGLGETQYF
16,TRBD2,TRBV7-6,TRBJ2-1,.,TGTGCCAGCAGCTTAGTGACTAGCGGGACCTACAATGAGCAGTTCTTC,CASSLVTSGTYNEQFF
17,TRBD2,TRBV11-2,TRBJ2-3,.,TGTGCCAGCAGCTTAGCACTGGCGGGGGGCTTGCCAGATACGCAGTATTTT,CASSLALAGGLPDTQYF
14,TRBD1,TRBV5-4,TRBJ1-1,.,TGTGCCAGCAGCTCTCAGGGGGCGCGCACTGAAGCTTTCTTT,CASSSQGARTEAFF
15,TRBD1,TRBV4-1,TRBJ1-1,.,TGCGCCAGCAGCCAAGCGGCAGGGGGAGGAACTGAAGCTTTCTTT,CASSQAAGGGTEAFF
14,.,TRBV19,TRBJ2-7,.,TGTGCCAGTAGTATCGGGACTACAGGGTACGAGCAGTACTTC,CASSIGTTGYEQYF
17,TRBD2,TRBV4-1,TRBJ2-1,.,TGCGCCAGCAGCCAAGGACTAGCGGGGACCGTCTACAATGAGCAGTTCTTC,CASSQGLAGTVYNEQFF
15,.,TRBV5-4,TRBJ2-2,.,TGTGCCAGCAGCCCCATGGGGGGGAACACCGGGGAGCTGTTTTTT,CASSPMGGNTGELFF
13,.,TRBV14,TRBJ2-5,.,TGTGCCAGCAGCCAGTTCAGACAAGAGACCCAGTACTTC,CASSQFRQETQYF
16,TRBD2,TRBV5-4,TRBJ2-5,.,TGTGCCAGCAGCCAGGCGCTAGCGGGGTACCAAGAGACCCAGTACTTC,CASSQALAGYQETQYF
15,TRBD1,TRBV5-4,TRBJ2-1,.,TGTGCCAGCAGGAGATCCGGGACAGACTACAATGAGCAGTTCTTC,CASRRSGTDYNEQFF
14,TRBD1,TRBV19,TRBJ2-7,.,TGTGCCAGTACAACCGGGACAGGGGCCTACGAGCAGTACTTC,CASTTGTGAYEQYF
13,.,TRBV29-1,TRBJ2-5,.,TGCAGCGTTGTCCCTTTACTTCAAGAGACCCAGTACTTC,CSVVPLLQETQYF
13,.,TRBV4-2,TRBJ2-5,.,TGTGCCAGCAGCCAGAGGCAGCAAGAGACCCAGTACTTC,CASSQRQQETQYF
20,TRBD2,TRBV3-1/TRBV3-2,TRBJ2-2,.,TGTGCCAGCAGCCTCCGGACTAGCGGGAGGGCCCCCGCGAACACCGGGGAGCTGTTTTTT,CASSLRTSGRAPANTGELFF
15,.,TRBV6-5,TRBJ1-1,.,TGTGCCAGCAGTTACTCTCGGGAATCCGGCGCCGAAGCTTTCTTT,CASSYSRESGAEAFF
16,.,TRBV24-1,TRBJ1-2,.,TGTGCCACCAGTCCGAAGGACGGAGGATTTAACTATGGCTACACCTTC,CATSPKDGGFNYGYTF
15,.,TRBV14,TRBJ2-2,.,TGTGCCAGCAGCCAATTGACAGGGAACACCGGGGAGCTGTTTTTT,CASSQLTGNTGELFF
14,.,TRBV11-3,TRBJ2-3,once,TGTGCCAGCAGCGTAATAGCTAGCACAGATACGCAGTATTTT,CASSVIASTDTQYF